One T cell receptor (beta chain) is described in this entry. The authors' processing: Amplification of reference gene primers provided the estimated nucleated cell counts. Libraries were prepared by immunoSEQ multiplex PCR; TCRdb keeps only in-frame clonotypes and omits some of them. D and trimming were read from the DNA, whereas the V and J calls and clone size are those reported in that table. The top ten hold about 0.85% of the sample, which has about 120,000 clones, over 65% seen once. This sample is drawn from a study of blood T cell repertoires in COVID-19. Study-level background: Some COVID-19 samples were acute and others convalescent; all came from the United States, Italy and Spain. PBMCs, B-cell-depleted T cells, or T cells were the source of the cDNA or gDNA that made up the material.

Trimming took 6 bases from V and 5 from J, leaving 10 bases between them. The CDR3 sequence is 12 residues long. Germline V gene lookup returns CDR1 LNHDA and CDR2 SQIVND (reference sequence). The chain employs TRBV19 and TRBJ1-2, with D perhaps TRBD1 (5 bases). The origin of this receptor is a human donor with acute or convalescent COVID-19. The donor label of this sample is uncertain. The sequenced material came from peripheral blood. The CDR3: CASRAGLYGYTF. In DNA, the CDR3 is TGTGCCAGTAGGGCAGGGTTGTATGGCTACACCTTC.